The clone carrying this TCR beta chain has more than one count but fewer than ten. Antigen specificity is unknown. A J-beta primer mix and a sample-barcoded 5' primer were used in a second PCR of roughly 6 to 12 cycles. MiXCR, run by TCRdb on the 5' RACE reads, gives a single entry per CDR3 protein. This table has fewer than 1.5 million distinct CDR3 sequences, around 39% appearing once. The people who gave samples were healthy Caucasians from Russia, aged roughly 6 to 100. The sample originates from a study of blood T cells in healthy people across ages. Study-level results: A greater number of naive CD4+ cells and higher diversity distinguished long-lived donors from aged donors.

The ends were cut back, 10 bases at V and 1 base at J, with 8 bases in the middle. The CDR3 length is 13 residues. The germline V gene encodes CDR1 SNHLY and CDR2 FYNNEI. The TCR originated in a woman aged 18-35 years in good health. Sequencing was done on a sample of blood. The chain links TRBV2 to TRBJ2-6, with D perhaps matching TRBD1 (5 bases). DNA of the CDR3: TGTGCCAACGCAGGGTCTGGGGCCAACGTCCTGACTTTC. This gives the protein CANAGSGANVLTF.